Shown below are 20 T cell receptor beta chains from a single sample sequenced in a study of cytomegalovirus exposure and HLA in healthy donors. Produced via immunoSEQ multiplex PCR; TCRdb's table is partial and in-frame only. Found here are 140,000 or so clones, approximately 90% of them singletons; the top ten hold 0.6% to 0.8%. Sequenced sample: PBMCs. These receptors were obtained from a man aged 18 to 35 in good health and CMV-seronegative.

V is TRBV6-5 and J is TRBJ2-1, with TRBD2 matching over 9 bases. Trimming cost V 8 bases and J 9 bases; bases outside gene matches: 11. Germline CDR1 MNHEY, CDR2 SVGAGI. This CDR3 contains 14 residues. The CDR3 is CASSKAGGQGEQFF. The CDR3 coding sequence is TGTGCCAGCTCTAAAGCGGGGGGCCAAGGTGAGCAGTTCTTC.

This clone came up once. The chain combines TRBV5-1 with TRBJ1-1; D might be TRBD1 (5 bases). The V gene's germline CDR1 is SGHRS and CDR2 YFSETQ. V was pared by 0 bases and J by 4 bases, with 13 bases between. The length of the CDR3 is 15 residues. Written as DNA, the CDR3 is TGCGCCAGCAGCTTGGAAGGGGTGTGGTCCACTGAAGCTTTCTTT. As protein: CASSLEGVWSTEAFF. Variable domain in full (rest from reference TRBV5-1 and TRBJ1-1): KAGVTQTPRYLIKTRGQQVTLSCSPISGHRSVSWYQQTPGQGLQFLFEYFSETQRNKGNFPGRFSGRQFSNSRSEMNVSTLELGDSALYLCASSLEGVWSTEAFFGQGTRLTVV.

The CDR3 DNA reads TGCGCCACCTCGACAGGGGCCTACAATGAGCAGTTCTTC. Translated: CATSTGAYNEQFF. The genes are TRBV5-1 and TRBJ2-1; 8 bases are a match to TRBD1. Trimming cost V 9 bases and J 2 bases; bases outside gene matches: 4. The length of the CDR3 is 13 residues. The V gene's germline CDR1 is SGHRS and CDR2 YFSETQ.

This clone appeared a single time. The chain is built from TRBV28 and TRBJ1-2, with 7 positions matching TRBD1. Trimming removed 2 bases from V and 8 bases from J; junction bases left unmatched: 14. Germline CDR1 MDHEN, CDR2 SYDVKM. The CDR3 has 16 residues. Here the CDR3 DNA reads TGTGCCAGCAGTTTACCGTTGGTCGTGCAGGGGGAGGGCTACACCTTC. Residues: CASSLPLVVQGEGYTF.

This chain uses TRBV29-1 with TRBJ2-6; 7 bases match TRBD1. The CDR3 consists of 18 residues. The V gene's germline CDR1 is SQVTM and CDR2 ANQGSEA. The V and J ends lost 4 bases and 0 bases, in that order; junction bases with no gene match: 12. CDR3 DNA: TGCAGCGTTGGGTCCCCTGACAGGGTCCCCTCTGGGGCCAACGTCCTGACTTTC. Its translation is CSVGSPDRVPSGANVLTF.

The chain carries TRBV18 and TRBJ2-7; D is undetermined. Trimming pared 0 bases from V and 2 bases from J, leaving 8 bases between. The germline CDR1 and CDR2 sequences are KGHSH and LQKENI. The CDR3 spans 14 residues. The CDR3 reads CASSPPGFTYEQYF. The CDR3 DNA is TGTGCCAGCTCACCACCGGGCTTTACCTACGAGCAGTACTTC. Together with reference TRBV18 and TRBJ2-7, the CDR3 gives the full variable domain: NAGVMQNPRHLVRRRGQEARLRCSPMKGHSHVYWYRQLPEEGLKFMVYLQKENIIDESGMPKERFSAEFPKEGPSILRIQQVVRGDSAAYFCASSPPGFTYEQYFGPGTRLTVT.

The V and J genes are TRBV13 and TRBJ2-3; 11 bases match TRBD2. The junction had 4 bases not matched to a gene; V was cut back by 3 bases and J by 2 bases. The germline V gene has CDR1 PRHDT and CDR2 FYEKMQ (reference sequence). CDR3 length equals 16 residues. CDR3 sequence reads: CASSFSGRGHTDTQYF. CDR3 bases: TGTGCCAGCAGCTTTAGCGGGAGGGGGCACACAGATACGCAGTATTTT.

The V and J genes are TRBV4-3 and TRBJ2-2, with D maybe TRBD1 (5 bases). In germline, CDR1 is LGHNA, CDR2 YSLEER. The germline V and J ends were trimmed by 4 bases and 4 bases, with 16 bases remaining between them. CDR3 length equals 16 residues. CDR3 protein: CASSPSHHRGTGELFF. CDR3 nucleotide sequence: TGCGCCAGCAGCCCCTCTCATCATAGGGGCACCGGGGAGCTGTTTTTT.

V usage is TRBV5-6 and J usage is TRBJ1-1; D is uncertain. Germline loops: CDR1 SGHDT, CDR2 YYEEEE. This CDR3 region has 12 residues. V was cut by 3 bases and J by 5 bases, with 8 bases left in between. The CDR3 coding sequence is TGTGCCAGCAGCTCGGGAGGGACTGAAGCTTTCTTT. Amino acids: CASSSGGTEAFF.

The genes are TRBV15 and TRBJ2-2, with unresolved D. Germline lookup yields CDR1 LNHNV and CDR2 YYDKDF (reference sequence). V was shortened by 3 bases and J by 1 base, with 9 bases between the two germline ends. The length of the CDR3 is 15 residues. The CDR3 protein is CATSSTRQNTGELFF. As DNA, the CDR3 is TGTGCCACCAGCAGTACACGACAGAACACCGGGGAGCTGTTTTTT.

The sample holds one count of this clone. The chain employs TRBV11-3 and TRBJ1-1; D gene ambiguous. Germline lookup yields CDR1 SGHNT and CDR2 YENEEA. V lost 2 bases, J lost 3 bases, and 16 bases lay in between. This CDR3 has 16 residues. In DNA form, the CDR3 reads TGTGCCAGCAGCTTACGAGGATTTGAGCGGGACACTGAAGCTTTCTTT. Translation: CASSLRGFERDTEAFF.

The genes are TRBV6-8 and TRBJ1-4; tentative D call: TRBD1 (5 bases). The CDR3 runs 14 residues. Germline V CDR1 and CDR2: MNHGY, SAAAGT. V lost 10 bases, J lost 6 bases, and 18 bases lay in between. Written as DNA, the CDR3 is TGTGCCACCAACGGTTGGGGCTTGGATGAAAAACTGTTTTTT. It codes for CATNGWGLDEKLFF.

This sequence joins TRBV28 and TRBJ1-2, with 10 bases matching TRBD1. The CDR3 covers 16 residues. After removal of 4 bases from V and 4 bases from J, the junction contained 9 bases not matched to a gene. The germline V gene has CDR1 MDHEN and CDR2 SYDVKM. The CDR3 reads CASSSPGQGRSYGYTF. As DNA, the CDR3 is TGTGCCAGCAGTTCACCGGGACAGGGGAGGTCCTATGGCTACACCTTC.

The sample holds a few counts of this clone. The chain carries TRBV4-1 and TRBJ1-1; possibly TRBD1 for D (5 bases). Trimming took 9 bases from V and 5 from J, leaving 10 bases between them. The CDR3 spans 11 residues. Per germline, CDR1 MGHRA and CDR2 YSYEKL. Here the CDR3 reads CASRKGTEAFF. For the CDR3, the DNA is TGCGCCAGTAGGAAGGGGACTGAAGCTTTCTTT.

The chain joins TRBV15 to TRBJ1-2; D gene uncertain. Germline assignment: CDR1 LNHNV and CDR2 YYDKDF (reference sequence). V was shortened by 0 bases and J by 6 bases, with 14 bases between the two germline ends. This CDR3 comprises 15 residues. The CDR3: CATSRDPGVKDGYTF. CDR3 in DNA: TGTGCCACCAGCAGAGATCCCGGGGTTAAAGATGGCTACACCTTC. The whole variable domain, filled in from reference TRBV15 and TRBJ1-2, reads DAMVIQNPRYQVTQFGKPVTLSCSQTLNHNVMYWYQQKSSQAPKLLFHYYDKDFNNEADTPDNFQSRRPNTSFCFLDIRSPGLGDTAMYLCATSRDPGVKDGYTFGSGTRLTVV.

The chain carries TRBV5-1 and TRBJ1-1; D may be TRBD1 (5 bases). V dropped 1 base and J dropped 1 base, with 11 bases sitting between them. Germline CDR1 reads SGHRS; CDR2 reads YFSETQ. The length of the CDR3 is 15 residues. The CDR3 nucleotides read TGCGCCAGCAGCTTGCCCCGGACACAGAACACTGAAGCTTTCTTT. Translated: CASSLPRTQNTEAFF.

The J gene is TRBJ1-1, the V gene TRBV18; 7 bases map to TRBD1. Losses at the gene ends were 1 base for V and 5 bases for J; bases not matched to a gene: 10. Germline CDR1 reads KGHSH; CDR2 reads LQKENI. The CDR3 spans 16 residues. CDR3 region: CASSPLGGDRFTEAFF. CDR3 DNA sequence: TGTGCCAGCTCACCACTAGGTGGGGACAGATTTACTGAAGCTTTCTTT.

The chain uses TRBV7-6 and TRBJ1-1; tentatively, D is TRBD1 (6 bases). The length of the CDR3 is 18 residues. Trimming stripped 6 bases from V and 1 base from J, with 24 bases between. The germline V gene encodes CDR1 SGHVS and CDR2 FNYEAQ. The CDR3 sequence is CASRSPSSGAAPNTEAFF. The CDR3 DNA reads TGTGCCAGCAGATCCCCCTCGTCAGGGGCCGCCCCGAACACTGAAGCTTTCTTT. Full variable domain (rest looked up from reference TRBV7-6 and TRBJ1-1): GAGVSQSPRYKVTKRGQDVALRCDPISGHVSLYWYRQALGQGPEFLTYFNYEAQQDKSGLPNDRFSAERPEGSISTLTIQRTEQRDSAMYRCASRSPSSGAAPNTEAFFGQGTRLTVV.

The V gene is TRBV2, the J gene TRBJ2-3; TRBD2 aligns across 13 bases. This CDR3 region has 16 residues. CDR1 is SNHLY, CDR2 FYNNEI, per germline. With 5 bases clipped from V and 2 bases from J, the junction kept 4 bases outside the gene matches. The DNA of the CDR3 is TGTGCCAGCAGTCCGGGACTAGCGGGATTCACAGATACGCAGTATTTT. This sequence encodes CASSPGLAGFTDTQYF.

The chain has TRBV19 and TRBJ1-2; 8 nucleotides agree with TRBD1. Unmatched junction bases numbered 10, after V lost 4 bases and J lost 6 bases. The CDR3 extends over 15 amino acids. The germline V gene encodes CDR1 LNHDA and CDR2 SQIVND (reference sequence). DNA of the CDR3: TGTGCCAGTAGTACCCGGACAGGGAAAGGGGATGGCTACACCTTC. Translation gives CASSTRTGKGDGYTF.